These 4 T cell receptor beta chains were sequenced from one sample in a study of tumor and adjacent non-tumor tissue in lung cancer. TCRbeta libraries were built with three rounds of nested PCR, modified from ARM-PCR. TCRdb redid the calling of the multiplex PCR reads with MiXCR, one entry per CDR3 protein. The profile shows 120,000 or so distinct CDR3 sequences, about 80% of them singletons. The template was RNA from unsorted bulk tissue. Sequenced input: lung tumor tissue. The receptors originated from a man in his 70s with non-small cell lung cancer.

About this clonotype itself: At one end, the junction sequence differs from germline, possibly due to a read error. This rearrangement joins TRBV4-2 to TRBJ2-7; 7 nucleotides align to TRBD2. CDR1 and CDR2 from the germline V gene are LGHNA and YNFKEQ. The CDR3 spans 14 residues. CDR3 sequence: CASGREGGPHEEYF. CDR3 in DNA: TGTGCCAGCGGCCGAGAGGGAGGGCCCCACGAGGAGTACTTC.

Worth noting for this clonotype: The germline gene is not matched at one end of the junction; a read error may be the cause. CDR3 sequence reads: CDSSQQWVQETQYF. The CDR3 DNA sequence: TGCGACAGCAGCCAACAGTGGGTGCAAGAGACCCAATATTTC. This chain joins TRBV4-1 and TRBJ2-5; D gene unclear. The CDR3 contains 14 residues. Per the germline V gene, CDR1 is MGHRA and CDR2 is YSYEKL.

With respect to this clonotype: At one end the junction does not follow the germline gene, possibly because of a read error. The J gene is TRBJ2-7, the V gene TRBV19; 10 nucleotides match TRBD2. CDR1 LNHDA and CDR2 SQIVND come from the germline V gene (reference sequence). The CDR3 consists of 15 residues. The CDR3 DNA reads TGTGCCAGTAGTATAGATACTAGCGGGGACTACGAGCAATACTTC. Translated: CASSIDTSGDYEQYF.

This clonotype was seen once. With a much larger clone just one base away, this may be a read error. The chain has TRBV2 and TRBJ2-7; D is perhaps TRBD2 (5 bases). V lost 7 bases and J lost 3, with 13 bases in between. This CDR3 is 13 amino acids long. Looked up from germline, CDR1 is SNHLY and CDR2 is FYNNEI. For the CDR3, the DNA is TGTGCCAGCACTGTCAGTCGGGGCTACGAGCAGTACTTC. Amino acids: CASTVSRGYEQYF.